The T cell receptor (beta chain) under discussion was sequenced for a study of T cells in Graves' hyperthyroidism and ophthalmopathy. Study context: Peripheral blood was obtained at initial diagnosis, preceding any treatment.

The CDR3 is 16 amino acids. Germline V CDR1 and CDR2: MDHEN, SYDVKM. V was pared by 5 bases and J by 8 bases, with 15 bases of the junction left unmatched. Findings and caveats of the study: Ophthalmopathy onset followed model prediction by a median roughly 6 months.

The CDR3 regions of TCR beta were amplified from RNA transcripts. In the first-round RT-PCR of the TCR CDR3, the HTBI primer set was used. Each CDR3 protein is one row after TCRdb ran MiXCR on the multiplex PCR reads. Of a few hundred thousand distinct CDR3 sequences listed, around a sixth are singletons. This clonotype was detected ten times or more. The antigen is unknown. The rearrangement links TRBV28 to TRBJ1-1; 9 nucleotides line up with TRBD1. Sequences were obtained from blood. This TCR was sampled from a woman aged 18-29 years with Graves' hyperthyroidism that later progressed to Graves' ophthalmopathy. In DNA, the CDR3 is TGTGCCAGCAGTGGTCGGCAAGTCACAGGGGGCGGAGAAGCTTTCTTT. As protein: CASSGRQVTGGGEAFF.